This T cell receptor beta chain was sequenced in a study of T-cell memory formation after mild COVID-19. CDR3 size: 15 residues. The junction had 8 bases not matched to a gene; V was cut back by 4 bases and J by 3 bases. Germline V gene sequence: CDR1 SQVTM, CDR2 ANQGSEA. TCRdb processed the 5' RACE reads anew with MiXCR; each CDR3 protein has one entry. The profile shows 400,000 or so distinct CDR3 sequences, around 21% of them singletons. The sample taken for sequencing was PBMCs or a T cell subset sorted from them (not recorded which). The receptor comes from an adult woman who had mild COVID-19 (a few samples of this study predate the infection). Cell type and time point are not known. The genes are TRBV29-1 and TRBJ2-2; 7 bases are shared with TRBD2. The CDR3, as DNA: TGCAGCGTTGGGGGGGGGACGGAGTACACCGGGGAGCTGTTTTTT. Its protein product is CSVGGGTEYTGELFF.